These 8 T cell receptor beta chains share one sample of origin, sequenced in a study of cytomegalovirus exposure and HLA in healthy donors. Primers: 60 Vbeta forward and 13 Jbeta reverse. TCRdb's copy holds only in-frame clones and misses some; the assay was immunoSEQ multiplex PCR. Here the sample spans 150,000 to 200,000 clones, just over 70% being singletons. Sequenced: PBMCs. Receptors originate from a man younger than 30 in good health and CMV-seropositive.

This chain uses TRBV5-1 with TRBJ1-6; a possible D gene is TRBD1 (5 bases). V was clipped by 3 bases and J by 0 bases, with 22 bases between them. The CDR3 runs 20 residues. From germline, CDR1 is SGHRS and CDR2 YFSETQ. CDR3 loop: CASSWGRTNTQSSYNSPLHF. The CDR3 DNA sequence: TGCGCCAGCAGCTGGGGCAGGACTAATACCCAAAGCTCCTATAATTCACCCCTCCACTTT.

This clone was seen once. CDR3 loop: CASSPRGIEGQKDYEQYV. The CDR3 bases are TGTGCCAGCAGCCCCAGAGGAATTGAGGGACAGAAGGACTACGAGCAGTACGTC. The rearrangement uses TRBV9 and TRBJ2-7; 7 nucleotides match TRBD1. Trimming cost V 4 bases and J 3 bases; bases outside gene matches: 19. CDR1 is SGDLS, CDR2 YYNGEE, per germline. The CDR3 is 18 amino acids.

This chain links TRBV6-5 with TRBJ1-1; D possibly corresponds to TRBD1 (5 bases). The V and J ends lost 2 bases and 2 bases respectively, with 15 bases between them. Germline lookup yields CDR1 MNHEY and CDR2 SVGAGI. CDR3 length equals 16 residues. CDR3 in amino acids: CASSYLVGQANTEAFF. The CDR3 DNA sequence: TGTGCCAGCAGTTACCTCGTGGGGCAGGCAAACACTGAAGCTTTCTTT.

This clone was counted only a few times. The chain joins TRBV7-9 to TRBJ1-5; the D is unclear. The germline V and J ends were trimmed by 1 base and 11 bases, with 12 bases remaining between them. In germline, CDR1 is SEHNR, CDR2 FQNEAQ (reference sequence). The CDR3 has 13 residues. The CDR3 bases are TGTGCCAGCAGCTTAGGTCTGGCCGGGGCCCAGCATTTT. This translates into CASSLGLAGAQHF.

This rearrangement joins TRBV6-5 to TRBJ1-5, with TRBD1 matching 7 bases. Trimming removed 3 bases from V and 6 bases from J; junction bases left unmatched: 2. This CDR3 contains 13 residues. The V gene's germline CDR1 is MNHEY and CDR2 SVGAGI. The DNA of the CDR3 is TGTGCCAGCAGTTATGGGACAGCTCAGCCCCAGCATTTT. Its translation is CASSYGTAQPQHF.

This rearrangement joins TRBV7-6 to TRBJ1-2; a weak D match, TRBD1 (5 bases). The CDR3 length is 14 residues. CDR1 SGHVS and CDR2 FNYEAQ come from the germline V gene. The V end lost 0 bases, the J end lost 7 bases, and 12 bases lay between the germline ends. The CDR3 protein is CASSLAPGTSGYTF. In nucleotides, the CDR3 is TGTGCCAGCAGCTTAGCCCCAGGGACTTCTGGCTACACCTTC.

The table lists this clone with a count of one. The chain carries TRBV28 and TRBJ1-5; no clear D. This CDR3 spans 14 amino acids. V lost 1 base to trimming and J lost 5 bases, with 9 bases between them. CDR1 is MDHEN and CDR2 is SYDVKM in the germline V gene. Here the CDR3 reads CASSLYRGDQPQHF. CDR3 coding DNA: TGTGCCAGCAGTTTATACCGGGGAGATCAGCCCCAGCATTTT.

The CDR3 reads CASSEGGGIQPQHF. CDR3 sequence (DNA): TGTGCCAGCAGTGAAGGGGGGGGGATTCAGCCCCAGCATTTT. This chain uses TRBV6-1 with TRBJ1-5; D is perhaps TRBD1 (5 bases). The CDR3 extends over 14 amino acids. CDR1 is MNHNS and CDR2 is SASEGT in the germline V gene. Deletions cut 1 base from V and 6 bases from J, with 10 bases between.